This T cell receptor (beta chain) was retrieved from a study of cytomegalovirus exposure and HLA in healthy donors. As to this clone: Its target is not known.

This CDR3 spans 17 amino acids. Germline assignment: CDR1 SGHRS and CDR2 YFSETQ. After removal of 5 bases from V and 4 bases from J, the junction contained 16 bases not matched to a gene. Use of 60 Vbeta and 13 Jbeta primers characterized the PCR. Using immunoSEQ multiplex PCR, the repertoire was profiled, and TCRdb retains in-frame clones only, with some absent. This table holds 130,000 or so clones, roughly 80% found once. Regarding the study as a whole: A later analysis linked a missense variant in DCLRE1C to the trimming of TCR beta V and J genes. Across donors, sequencing depth was assumed by presence/absence analyses to be roughly uniform. The study put 160 or so TCR beta chains on its list as cytomegalovirus-associated.

The origin of this receptor is a male donor in good health and CMV-seronegative. The chain recombines TRBV5-1 with TRBJ2-5, with TRBD2 matching 8 bases. Material: PBMCs. Here the CDR3 reads CASRRWRGAQRPETQYF. CDR3 bases: TGCGCCAGCAGAAGGTGGCGGGGGGCTCAACGCCCAGAGACCCAGTACTTC.